Presented here are 12 T cell receptor beta chains from one specimen sequenced in a study of cytomegalovirus exposure and HLA in healthy donors. The study ran its PCR with 60 Vbeta and 13 Jbeta primers. Generated by immunoSEQ multiplex PCR, the TCRdb table keeps only in-frame clones and is missing some. The sample records approximately 130,000 clones, roughly 85% being singletons. The specimen was PBMCs. The receptor set was obtained from a woman younger than 45 in good health and CMV-seropositive.

The chain carries TRBV6-1 and TRBJ2-5; maybe TRBD1 (6 bases). Germline CDR1 reads MNHNS; CDR2 reads SASEGT. This CDR3 is 13 amino acids long. The V end lost 5 bases, the J end lost 2 bases, and 9 bases lay between the germline ends. The CDR3 DNA sequence: TGTGCCAGCAGTCAAGACAGGCAAGAGACCCAGTACTTC. This gives the protein CASSQDRQETQYF.

The chain uses TRBV2 and TRBJ1-1; maybe TRBD1 (6 bases). The CDR3 is made up of 13 amino acids. The ends were cut back, 8 bases at V and 0 bases at J, with 10 bases in the middle. Germline CDR1 is SNHLY and CDR2 is FYNNEI. The CDR3 here is CASDPGVNTEAFF. Written as DNA, the CDR3 is TGTGCCAGCGATCCAGGGGTGAACACTGAAGCTTTCTTT.

This chain links TRBV7-9 with TRBJ1-1; D gene uncertain. The V gene's germline CDR1 is SEHNR and CDR2 FQNEAQ (reference sequence). The CDR3 loop spans 12 amino acids. Trimming stripped 3 bases from V and 3 bases from J, with 5 bases between. The DNA of the CDR3 is TGTGCCAGCAGCTTTACGGACACTGAAGCTTTCTTT. It encodes CASSFTDTEAFF.

The chain carries TRBV13 and TRBJ2-1; 7 positions match TRBD2. This CDR3 contains 13 residues. CDR1 and CDR2 (germline): PRHDT, FYEKMQ (reference sequence). J was trimmed by 9 bases and V by 4 bases; bases with no gene match: 6. CDR3 loop: CASSSGREGEQFF. DNA of the CDR3: TGTGCCAGCAGCTCGGGCAGGGAGGGTGAGCAGTTCTTC.

The rearrangement links TRBV2 to TRBJ2-7; the match to TRBD2 covers 8 bases. V was clipped by 4 bases and J by 2 bases; unmatched bases: 7. Germline CDR1 SNHLY, CDR2 FYNNEI. The CDR3 length is 15 residues. In DNA, the CDR3 is TGTGCCAGCAGTGTTCATGGCGGGGGGACCTACGAGCAGTACTTC. It is translated as CASSVHGGGTYEQYF.

The V and J genes are TRBV30 and TRBJ1-4; D gene uncertain. Germline CDR1 and CDR2: GTSNPN and SVGIG (reference sequence). CDR3 length: 14 residues. Trimming stripped 0 bases from V and 3 bases from J, with 8 bases between. CDR3 coding DNA: TGTGCCTGGAGTGTGGGCCAGCCTAATGAAAAACTGTTTTTT. This gives the protein CAWSVGQPNEKLFF.

The chain carries TRBV5-4 and TRBJ2-5, with a possible D match to TRBD2 (5 bases). This CDR3 is built from 14 residues. Germline V lookup: CDR1 SGHNT, CDR2 YYREEE (reference sequence). Trimming cost V 4 bases and J 5 bases, with 15 bases left between them. The CDR3 spells CASSEGRVPETQYF. DNA for the CDR3: TGTGCCAGCAGCGAGGGAAGGGTGCCGGAGACCCAGTACTTC.

In its sample, this clone was seen a few times. The V and J genes are TRBV5-4 and TRBJ2-3; 10 positions match TRBD2. CDR1 is SGHNT, CDR2 YYREEE, per germline (reference sequence). This CDR3 is 16 amino acids long. The V segment lost 0 bases and the J segment 6 bases; nucleotides outside the gene matches: 7. The CDR3 nucleotides are TGTGCCAGCAGCTTGGTGTACAGCGGGGGGGCCGATACGCAGTATTTT. The encoded protein is CASSLVYSGGADTQYF.

V and J are TRBV15 and TRBJ2-7; 11 positions match TRBD1. V lost 2 bases, J lost 5 bases, and 2 bases stayed unmatched. Germline V gene sequence: CDR1 LNHNV, CDR2 YYDKDF (reference sequence). The CDR3 has 14 amino acids. CDR3 protein: CATSRRTGGDEQYF. For the CDR3, the DNA is TGTGCCACCAGCAGAAGGACAGGGGGCGACGAGCAGTACTTC.

The chain links TRBV18 to TRBJ2-7, with D perhaps TRBD2 (5 bases). The CDR3 has 13 amino acids. V was trimmed by 11 bases and J by 6 bases, leaving 20 bases between them. Germline assignment: CDR1 KGHSH and CDR2 LQKENI. In DNA form, the CDR3 reads TGTGCCGGGAGCTCTTCCCCCCAAGGCGAGCAGTACTTC. Its protein product is CAGSSSPQGEQYF.

The chain has TRBV9 and TRBJ2-7; 7 nucleotides line up with TRBD1. The germline CDR1 and CDR2 sequences are SGDLS and YYNGEE. The CDR3 is made up of 15 amino acids. V lost 2 bases, J lost 1 base, and 6 bases stayed unmatched. The CDR3 DNA is TGTGCCAGCAGCGTGGGGACAGCACAATCCTACGAGCAGTACTTC. Protein: CASSVGTAQSYEQYF.

This chain links TRBV18 with TRBJ1-1; D gene unclear. V was clipped by 5 bases and J by 3 bases, with 16 bases between them. Germline V CDR1 and CDR2: KGHSH, LQKENI. The CDR3 is made up of 15 amino acids. Here the CDR3 reads CASSASLSGDTEAFF. The CDR3 nucleotides are TGTGCCAGCTCAGCGAGTTTATCAGGTGACACTGAAGCTTTCTTT.